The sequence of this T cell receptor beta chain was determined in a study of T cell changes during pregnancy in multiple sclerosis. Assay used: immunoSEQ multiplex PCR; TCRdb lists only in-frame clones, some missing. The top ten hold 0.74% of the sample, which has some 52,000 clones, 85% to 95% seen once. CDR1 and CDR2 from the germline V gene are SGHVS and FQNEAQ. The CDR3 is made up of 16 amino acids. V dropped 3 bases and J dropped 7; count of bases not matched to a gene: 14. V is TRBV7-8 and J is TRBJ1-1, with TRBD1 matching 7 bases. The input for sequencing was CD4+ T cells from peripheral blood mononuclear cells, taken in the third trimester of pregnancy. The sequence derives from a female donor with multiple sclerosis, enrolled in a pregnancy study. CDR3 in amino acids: CASSLGPGGAVYEAFF. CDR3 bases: TGTGCCAGCAGCTTGGGTCCAGGGGGAGCTGTTTATGAAGCTTTCTTT.